This is a list of T cell receptor beta chains from one sample in a study of blood T cell repertoires in COVID-19. Libraries were prepared by immunoSEQ multiplex PCR; TCRdb keeps only in-frame clonotypes and omits some of them. In the table there are about 14,000 clones, roughly 88% of which are singletons. Sample: peripheral blood. Receptor source: a woman aged 45 to 65 with active or convalescent COVID-19. Each CDR3 is given with its conserved first and last residue. Each record gives: clone size, J gene, V gene, D gene, CDR3 protein, CDR3 DNA. The D gene is left open where the match is weak. A clone size is listed for some rows: how often the clone was seen (once, few, many), or a class if it is expanded.

.,TRBJ2-1,TRBV19,TRBD1,CASSTQETGAGYNEQFF,TGTGCCAGTAGTACCCAAGAAACAGGGGCGGGTTACAATGAGCAGTTCTTC
.,TRBJ1-5,TRBV18,.,CASSPRQEGNQPQHF,TGTGCCAGCTCCCCCCGACAGGAGGGCAATCAGCCCCAGCATTTT
.,TRBJ2-5,TRBV20-1,.,CSARAQETQYF,TGCAGTGCTAGAGCGCAAGAGACCCAGTACTTC
.,TRBJ1-1,TRBV6-5,TRBD1,CASSIPGQGEAFF,TGTGCCAGCAGCATACCGGGACAGGGGGAAGCTTTCTTT
.,TRBJ2-2,TRBV13,.,CASSQGGRNTGELFF,TGTGCCAGCAGTCAAGGGGGTAGAAACACCGGGGAGCTGTTTTTT
few,TRBJ2-7,TRBV14,.,CASSQVFGQKAGEQYF,TGTGCCAGCAGCCAAGTTTTTGGACAGAAGGCGGGCGAGCAGTACTTC
.,TRBJ2-7,TRBV6-2/TRBV6-3,TRBD2,CASSPLAGVDEQYF,TGTGCCAGCAGCCCCCTAGCGGGAGTTGACGAGCAGTACTTC
.,TRBJ2-1,TRBV5-1,TRBD1,CASSFKRTGSSYNEQFF,TGCGCCAGCAGCTTTAAAAGGACAGGGAGCTCCTACAATGAGCAGTTCTTC
.,TRBJ2-1,TRBV27,.,CASSPLTPRNHNEQFF,TGTGCCAGCAGTCCCCTGACTCCGAGAAACCACAATGAGCAGTTCTTC
.,TRBJ2-1,TRBV10-3,TRBD2,CAIRPAGVGGNEQFF,TGTGCCATCAGACCAGCGGGAGTCGGTGGCAATGAGCAGTTCTTC
.,TRBJ2-7,TRBV2,.,CASSELGYYEQYF,TGTGCCAGCAGTGAACTGGGCTACTACGAGCAGTACTTC
.,TRBJ1-4,TRBV14,TRBD1,CASSTGGRGATNEKLFF,TGTGCCAGCAGTACAGGGGGGCGAGGTGCAACTAATGAAAAACTGTTTTTT
.,TRBJ2-6,TRBV9,TRBD2,CASSPQGLAGVHSGANVLTF,TGTGCCAGCAGCCCCCAGGGACTAGCGGGGGTTCACTCTGGGGCCAACGTCCTGACTTTC
few,TRBJ1-1,TRBV18,TRBD1,CASSPDRGTEAFF,TGTGCCAGCTCACCAGACAGGGGCACTGAAGCTTTCTTT
.,TRBJ2-7,TRBV18,TRBD1,CASSPMTGVDSYEQYF,TGTGCCAGCTCACCCATGACAGGGGTCGACTCCTACGAGCAGTACTTC
.,TRBJ2-5,TRBV7-7,.,CASSLYRTEDQETQYF,TGTGCTAGCAGCTTATACAGAACGGAAGACCAAGAGACCCAGTACTTC